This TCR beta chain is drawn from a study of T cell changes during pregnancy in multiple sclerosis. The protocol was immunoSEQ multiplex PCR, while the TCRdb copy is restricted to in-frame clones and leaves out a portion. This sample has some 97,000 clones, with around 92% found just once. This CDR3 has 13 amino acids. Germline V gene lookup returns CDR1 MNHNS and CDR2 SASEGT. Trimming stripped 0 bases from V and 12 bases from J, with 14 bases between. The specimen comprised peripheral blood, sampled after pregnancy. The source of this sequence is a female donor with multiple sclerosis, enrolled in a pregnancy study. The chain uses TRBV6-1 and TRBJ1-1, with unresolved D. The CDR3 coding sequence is TGTGCCAGCAGTGAAGCGGTGGGTCGGGATTCTTTCTTT. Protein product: CASSEAVGRDSFF.